Reported below is one TCR beta chain. Its specificity is unknown. Breast cancer patients provided tissue from their axillary draining lymph nodes. Germline V lookup: CDR1 SNHLY, CDR2 FYNNEI. Trimming took off 1 base at V and 5 bases at J, with 8 bases between the two ends. This CDR3 contains 13 residues. TCRdb fed the multiplex PCR reads into MiXCR, producing one record per CDR3 protein. Of 70,000 to 85,000 distinct CDR3 sequences listed, approximately 19% were seen once; the top ten hold roughly 2.4%. These data belong to a study of breast tumors, draining lymph nodes, adjacent tissues. Study-level results: Data only fit, rather than demonstrated, lymph node origin of most tumor T cells. Tumor repertoires ranked between lymph nodes and nontumor tissue in diversity, with V and J gene preferences. Compared with basal-like, luminal-like tumors shared significantly more repertoire with nontumor tissue.

The V gene is TRBV2, the J gene TRBJ1-1; D is perhaps TRBD1 (5 bases). The sample consisted of axillary lymph node tissue. This clonotype was obtained from a female donor with breast cancer. Some clones in this sample may be carry-over from other donors' samples. CDR3 nucleotides: TGTGCCAGCAGTGAAGTGGGGGAAACTGAAGCTTTCTTT. Protein product: CASSEVGETEAFF.